The present T cell receptor (beta chain) was sequenced within a study of cytomegalovirus exposure and HLA in healthy donors. Overall study findings and caveats: Previous analysis showed most TCR beta V segments were productive about 87% or about 30% of the time. While the bulk of TCR sequences proved rare, some public TCRs turned up in many donors. According to reports, the classifier identified cytomegalovirus status with high specificity and sensitivity. The records held CMV serostatus as the only immune exposure information.

J was trimmed by 4 bases and V by 4 bases; bases with no gene match: 4. CDR3 size: 15 residues. Germline V CDR1 and CDR2: SGHRS, YFSETQ. With respect to this clone: Its antigen is not identified.

PCR used 60 Vbeta primers and 13 Jbeta primers. TCRdb keeps only in-frame clones here, not all; method: immunoSEQ multiplex PCR. The top ten hold 9.7% of the sample, which has 140,000 to 150,000 clones, around 80% seen once. This TCR derives from a woman aged 60-75 years in good health and CMV-seropositive. Source material: PBMCs. The chain couples TRBV5-1 to TRBJ2-1; 11 bases are a match to TRBD1. For the CDR3, the DNA is TGCGCCAGCAGCGCCGGGACAGGGGGATACAATGAGCAGTTCTTC. It specifies CASSAGTGGYNEQFF.